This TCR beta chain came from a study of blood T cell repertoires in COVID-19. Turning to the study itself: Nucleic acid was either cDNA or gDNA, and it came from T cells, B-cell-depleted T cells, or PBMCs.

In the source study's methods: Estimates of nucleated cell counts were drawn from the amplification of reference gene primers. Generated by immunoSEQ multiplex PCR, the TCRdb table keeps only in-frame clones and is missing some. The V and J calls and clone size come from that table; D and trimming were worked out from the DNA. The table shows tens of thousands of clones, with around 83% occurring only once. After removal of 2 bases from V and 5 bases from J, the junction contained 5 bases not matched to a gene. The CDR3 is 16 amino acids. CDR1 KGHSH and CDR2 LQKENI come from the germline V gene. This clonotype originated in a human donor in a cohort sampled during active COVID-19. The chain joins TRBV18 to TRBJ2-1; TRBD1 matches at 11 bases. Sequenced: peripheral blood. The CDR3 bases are TGTGCCAGCTCACCATTGGGACAGGGGGGTCACAATGAGCAGTTCTTC. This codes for CASSPLGQGGHNEQFF.